The rows below give T cell receptor beta chains drawn from one sample of a study of blood T cell repertoires in COVID-19. Measured with immunoSEQ multiplex PCR; TCRdb has only the in-frame clones, and not every one. This sample yields 320,000 or so clones, of which 85% are seen a single time; 1.9% belongs to the top ten. Sample: PBMCs or T cells enriched from blood (not recorded which). The receptors were sampled from a woman between 25 and 40 years old who had been exposed to COVID-19. Each CDR3 is given with its conserved first and last residue. The D gene is left open where the match is weak. Where a row states a size, it is once, few, many or the class of an expanded clone; other rows omit it.

clone_size j_call v_call d_call cdr3_aa cdr3_nt
- TRBJ2-5 TRBV28 - CASSVATRTIYQETQYF TGTGCCAGCAGTGTTGCGACCCGGACAATATACCAAGAGACCCAGTACTTC
- TRBJ1-1 TRBV18 - CASSPGDPGEAFF TGTGCCAGCTCACCAGGCGACCCGGGTGAAGCTTTCTTT
- TRBJ1-1 TRBV30 - CAWSVSPGRSTEAFF TGTGCCTGGAGTGTATCACCAGGGCGTAGCACTGAAGCTTTCTTT
- TRBJ2-7 TRBV2 - CASSVDSKYHEQYF TGTGCCAGCAGTGTGGACAGTAAGTACCACGAGCAGTACTTC
- TRBJ2-3 TRBV13 TRBD2 CASSLVPLAGINTDTQYF TGTGCCAGCAGCTTAGTCCCCTTAGCGGGAATTAACACAGATACGCAGTATTTT
once TRBJ1-5 TRBV30 TRBD1 CAWSRGQEGQPQHF TGTGCCTGGAGCCGGGGACAGGAGGGTCAGCCCCAGCATTTT
- TRBJ1-1 TRBV11-3 - CASSFQFGRGNTEAFF TGTGCCAGCAGCTTCCAATTTGGTAGGGGGAACACTGAAGCTTTCTTT
few TRBJ1-1 TRBV15 TRBD1 CATSSNRGPTEAFF TGTGCCACCAGCAGTAACAGGGGTCCCACTGAAGCTTTCTTT
- TRBJ2-7 TRBV24-1 - CATSDLSQGGYEQYF TGTGCCACCAGTGATTTATCGCAGGGGGGCTACGAGCAGTACTTC
- TRBJ2-3 TRBV10-3 TRBD2 CAISDGGGDTQYF TGTGCCATCAGTGATGGGGGGGGAGATACGCAGTATTTT
- TRBJ1-1 TRBV6-5 TRBD1 CASYQGANTEAFF TGTGCCAGCTACCAGGGGGCGAACACTGAAGCTTTCTTT
- TRBJ2-7 TRBV7-6 TRBD1 CASSGTDRTLEQYF TGTGCCAGCAGCGGAACGGACAGGACCTTGGAGCAGTACTTC
- TRBJ2-3 TRBV7-2 TRBD1 CASSFQGEDTQYF TGTGCCAGCAGCTTTCAGGGGGAAGATACGCAGTATTTT
- TRBJ2-1 TRBV11-1 TRBD2 CASSSLTSGGRNEQFF TGTGCCAGCAGCTCCCTCACTAGCGGGGGGAGAAATGAGCAGTTCTTC
once TRBJ1-3 TRBV2 TRBD1 CASRRDSGNTIYF TGTGCCAGCAGGCGGGACAGTGGAAACACCATATATTTT
few TRBJ1-1 TRBV3-1/TRBV3-2 TRBD1 CASRRGQELSEAFF TGTGCCAGCCGCCGAGGACAGGAGCTGAGTGAAGCTTTCTTT
few TRBJ2-1 TRBV2 TRBD2 CASSESGRANEQFF TGTGCCAGCAGTGAGAGCGGGAGGGCCAATGAGCAGTTCTTC
- TRBJ2-7 TRBV19 - CASIVRKVLRTDEQYF TGTGCCAGTATCGTTCGGAAAGTTCTAAGGACTGACGAGCAGTACTTC
- TRBJ1-1 TRBV5-1 TRBD1 CASSDLQGRNTEAFF TGCGCCAGCAGCGATCTACAGGGGAGGAACACTGAAGCTTTCTTT
- TRBJ2-7 TRBV12-5 - CASGLAQRPLAYEQYF TGTGCTAGTGGTTTGGCCCAACGGCCCCTAGCCTACGAGCAGTACTTC
- TRBJ2-5 TRBV7-3 TRBD1 CASSPQTGAGKETQYF TGTGCCAGCAGCCCACAGACAGGGGCCGGGAAAGAGACCCAGTACTTC
- TRBJ1-6 TRBV5-6 - CASSFLTSPLHF TGTGCCAGCAGCTTTTTGACATCACCCCTCCACTTT
once TRBJ1-5 TRBV18 - CASSEQGISNQPQHF TGTGCCAGCTCGGAGCAGGGGATTAGCAATCAGCCCCAGCATTTT
- TRBJ1-1 TRBV10-3 - CAISESGQGSKAFF TGTGCCATCAGTGAGTCAGGGCAGGGGAGTAAAGCTTTCTTT
- TRBJ2-7 TRBV9 TRBD1 CASSVGPGQGGSYEQYF TGTGCCAGCAGCGTAGGCCCCGGACAGGGGGGGTCCTACGAGCAGTACTTC
- TRBJ1-1 TRBV5-1 TRBD1 CASSLGETGLTEAFF TGCGCCAGCAGCTTGGGGGAGACAGGGCTCACTGAAGCTTTCTTT
- TRBJ2-7 TRBV15 TRBD2 CATSRDGGVYEQYF TGTGCCACCAGCAGAGATGGGGGGGTCTACGAGCAGTACTTC
- TRBJ2-7 TRBV10-3 TRBD1 CAIRDRATEQYF TGTGCCATCAGGGACAGGGCCACCGAGCAGTACTTC
- TRBJ2-5 TRBV29-1 TRBD2 CSVGKRLAGGKETQYF TGCAGCGTTGGGAAACGGCTAGCGGGAGGGAAAGAGACCCAGTACTTC
- TRBJ2-7 TRBV19 - CASSSTSGTPAVSEQYF TGTGCCAGTAGTTCTACTTCCGGGACACCAGCCGTCTCCGAGCAGTACTTC
- TRBJ1-2 TRBV4-1 - CASSQTTVSLYGYTF TGCGCCAGCAGCCAAACGACAGTATCCCTTTATGGCTACACCTTC